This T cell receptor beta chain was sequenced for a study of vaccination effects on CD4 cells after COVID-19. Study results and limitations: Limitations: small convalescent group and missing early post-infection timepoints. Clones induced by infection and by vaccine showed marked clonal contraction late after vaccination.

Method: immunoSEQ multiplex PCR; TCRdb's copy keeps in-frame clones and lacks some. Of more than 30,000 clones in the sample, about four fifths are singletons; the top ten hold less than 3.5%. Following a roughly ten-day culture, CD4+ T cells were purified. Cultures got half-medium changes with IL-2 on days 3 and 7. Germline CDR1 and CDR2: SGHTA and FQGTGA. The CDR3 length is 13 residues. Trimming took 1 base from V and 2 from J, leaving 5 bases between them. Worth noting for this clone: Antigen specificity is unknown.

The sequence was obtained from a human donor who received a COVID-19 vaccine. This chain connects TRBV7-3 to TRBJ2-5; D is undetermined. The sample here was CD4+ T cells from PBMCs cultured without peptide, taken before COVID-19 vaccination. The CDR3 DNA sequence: TGTGCCAGCAGCTTAAGCAGTCAAGAGACCCAGTACTTC. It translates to CASSLSSQETQYF.